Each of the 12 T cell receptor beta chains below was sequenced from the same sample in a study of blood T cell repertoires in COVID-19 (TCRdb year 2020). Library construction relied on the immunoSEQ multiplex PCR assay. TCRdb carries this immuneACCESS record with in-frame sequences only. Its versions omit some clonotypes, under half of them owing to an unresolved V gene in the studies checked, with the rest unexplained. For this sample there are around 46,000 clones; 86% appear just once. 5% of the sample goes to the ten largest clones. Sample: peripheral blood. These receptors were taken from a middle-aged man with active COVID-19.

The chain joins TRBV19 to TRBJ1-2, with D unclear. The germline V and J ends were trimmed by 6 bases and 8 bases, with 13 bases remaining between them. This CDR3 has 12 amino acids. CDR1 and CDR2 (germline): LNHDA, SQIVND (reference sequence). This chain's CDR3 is CASSHTTGGYTF. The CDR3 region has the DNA TGTGCCAGTAGCCACACCACGGGAGGCTACACCTTC.

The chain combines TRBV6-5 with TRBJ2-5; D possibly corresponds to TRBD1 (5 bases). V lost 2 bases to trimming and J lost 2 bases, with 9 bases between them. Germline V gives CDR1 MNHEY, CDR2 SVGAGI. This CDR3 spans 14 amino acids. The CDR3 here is CASSYAGQQETQYF. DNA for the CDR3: TGTGCCAGCAGTTACGCTGGACAACAAGAGACCCAGTACTTC.

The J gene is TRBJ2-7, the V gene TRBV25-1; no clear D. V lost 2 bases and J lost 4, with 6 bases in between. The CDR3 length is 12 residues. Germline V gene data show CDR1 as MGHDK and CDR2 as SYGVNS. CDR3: CASSENSYEQYF. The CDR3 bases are TGTGCCAGCAGTGAAAATAGTTACGAGCAGTACTTC.

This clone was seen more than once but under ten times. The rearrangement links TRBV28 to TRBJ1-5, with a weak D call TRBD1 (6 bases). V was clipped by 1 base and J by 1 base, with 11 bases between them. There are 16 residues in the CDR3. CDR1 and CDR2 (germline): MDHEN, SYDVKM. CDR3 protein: CASSLLGHLSNQPQHF. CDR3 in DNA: TGTGCCAGCAGTTTATTGGGACATCTGAGCAATCAGCCCCAGCATTTT.

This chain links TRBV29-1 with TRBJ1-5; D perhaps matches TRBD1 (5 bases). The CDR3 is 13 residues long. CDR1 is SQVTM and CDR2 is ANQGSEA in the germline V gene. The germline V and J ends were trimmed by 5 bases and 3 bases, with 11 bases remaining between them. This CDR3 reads CSVFQGDNQPQHF. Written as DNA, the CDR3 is TGCAGCGTTTTTCAGGGTGACAATCAGCCCCAGCATTTT. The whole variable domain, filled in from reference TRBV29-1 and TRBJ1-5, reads SAVISQKPSRDICQRGTSLTIQCQVDSQVTMMFWYRQQPGQSLTLIATANQGSEATYESGFVIDKFPISRPNLTFSTLTVSNMSPEDSSIYLCSVFQGDNQPQHFGDGTRLSIL.

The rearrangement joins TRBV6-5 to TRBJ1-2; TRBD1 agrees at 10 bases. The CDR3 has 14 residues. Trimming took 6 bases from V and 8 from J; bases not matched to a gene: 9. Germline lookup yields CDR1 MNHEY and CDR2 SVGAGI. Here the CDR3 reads CASRGGTGDSGYTF. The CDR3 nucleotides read TGTGCCAGCAGGGGCGGGACAGGGGATAGCGGCTACACCTTC.

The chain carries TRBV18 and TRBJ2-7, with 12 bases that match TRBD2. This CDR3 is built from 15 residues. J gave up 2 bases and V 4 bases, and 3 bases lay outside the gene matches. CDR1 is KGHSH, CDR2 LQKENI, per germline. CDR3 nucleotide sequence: TGTGCCAGCTCACAGAGGACTAGCGGGGCCTACGAGCAGTACTTC. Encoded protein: CASSQRTSGAYEQYF.

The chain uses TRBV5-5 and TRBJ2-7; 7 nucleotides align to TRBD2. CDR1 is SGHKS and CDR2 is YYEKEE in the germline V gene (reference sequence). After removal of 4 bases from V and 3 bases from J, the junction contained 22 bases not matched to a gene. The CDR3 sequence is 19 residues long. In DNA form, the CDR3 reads TGTGCCAGCAGCCGGCTCGACTATGGCGGGAGCGCTTCGAACTACGAGCAGTACTTC. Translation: CASSRLDYGGSASNYEQYF.

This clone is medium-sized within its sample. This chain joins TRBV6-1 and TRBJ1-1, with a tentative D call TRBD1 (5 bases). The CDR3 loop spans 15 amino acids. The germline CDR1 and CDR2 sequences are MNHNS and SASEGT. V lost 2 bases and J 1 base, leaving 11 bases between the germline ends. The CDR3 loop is CASSEPGRGNTEAFF. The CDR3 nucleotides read TGTGCCAGCAGTGAACCAGGGAGGGGGAACACTGAAGCTTTCTTT.

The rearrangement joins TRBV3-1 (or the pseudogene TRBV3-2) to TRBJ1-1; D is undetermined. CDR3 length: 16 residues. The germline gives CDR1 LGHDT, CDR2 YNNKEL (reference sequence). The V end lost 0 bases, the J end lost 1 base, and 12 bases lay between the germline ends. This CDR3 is CASSQDHSLKNTEAFF. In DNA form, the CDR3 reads TGTGCCAGCAGCCAAGACCACAGCCTTAAGAACACTGAAGCTTTCTTT.

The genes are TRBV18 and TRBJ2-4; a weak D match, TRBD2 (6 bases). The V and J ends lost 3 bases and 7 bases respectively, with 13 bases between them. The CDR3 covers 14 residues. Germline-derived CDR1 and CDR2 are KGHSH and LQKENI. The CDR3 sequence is CASSPGQAGNIQYF. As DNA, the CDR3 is TGTGCCAGCTCACCCGGGCAGGCGGGGAACATTCAGTACTTC. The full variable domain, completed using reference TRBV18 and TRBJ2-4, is NAGVMQNPRHLVRRRGQEARLRCSPMKGHSHVYWYRQLPEEGLKFMVYLQKENIIDESGMPKERFSAEFPKEGPSILRIQQVVRGDSAAYFCASSPGQAGNIQYFGAGTRLSVL.

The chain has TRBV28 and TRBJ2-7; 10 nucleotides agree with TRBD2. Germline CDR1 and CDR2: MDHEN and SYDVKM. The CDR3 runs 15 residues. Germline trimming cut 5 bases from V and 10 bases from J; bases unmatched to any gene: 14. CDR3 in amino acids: CASSTGTSVVFEQYF. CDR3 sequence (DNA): TGTGCCAGCAGTACGGGGACTAGCGTCGTTTTTGAACAGTACTTC.